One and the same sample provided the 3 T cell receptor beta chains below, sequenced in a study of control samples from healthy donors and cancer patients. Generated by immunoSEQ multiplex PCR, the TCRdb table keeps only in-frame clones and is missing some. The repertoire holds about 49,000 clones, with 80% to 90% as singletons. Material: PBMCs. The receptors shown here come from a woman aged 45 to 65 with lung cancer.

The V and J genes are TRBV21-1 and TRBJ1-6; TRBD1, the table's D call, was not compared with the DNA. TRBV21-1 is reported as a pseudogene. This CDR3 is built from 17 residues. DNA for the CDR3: TGTGCCAGCAGCAAAGGTTGTGGACAGGGCTATAATTCACCCCTCCACTTT. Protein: CASSKGCGQGYNSPLHF.

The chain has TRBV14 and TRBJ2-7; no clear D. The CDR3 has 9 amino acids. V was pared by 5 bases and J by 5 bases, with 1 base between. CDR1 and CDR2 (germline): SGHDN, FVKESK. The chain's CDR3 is CASSDEQYF. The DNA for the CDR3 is TGTGCCAGCAGCGACGAGCAGTACTTC. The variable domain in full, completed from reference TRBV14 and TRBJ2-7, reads EAGVTQFPSHSVIEKGQTVTLRCDPISGHDNLYWYRRVMGKEIKFLLHFVKESKQDESGMPNNRFLAERTGGTYSTLKVQPAELEDSGVYFCASSDEQYFGPGTRLTVT.

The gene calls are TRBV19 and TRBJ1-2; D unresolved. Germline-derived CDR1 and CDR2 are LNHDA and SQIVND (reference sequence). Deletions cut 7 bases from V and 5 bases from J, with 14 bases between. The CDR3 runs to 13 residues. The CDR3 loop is CASNSIGPYGYTF. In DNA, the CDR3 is TGTGCCAGTAATTCCATCGGCCCATATGGCTACACCTTC.